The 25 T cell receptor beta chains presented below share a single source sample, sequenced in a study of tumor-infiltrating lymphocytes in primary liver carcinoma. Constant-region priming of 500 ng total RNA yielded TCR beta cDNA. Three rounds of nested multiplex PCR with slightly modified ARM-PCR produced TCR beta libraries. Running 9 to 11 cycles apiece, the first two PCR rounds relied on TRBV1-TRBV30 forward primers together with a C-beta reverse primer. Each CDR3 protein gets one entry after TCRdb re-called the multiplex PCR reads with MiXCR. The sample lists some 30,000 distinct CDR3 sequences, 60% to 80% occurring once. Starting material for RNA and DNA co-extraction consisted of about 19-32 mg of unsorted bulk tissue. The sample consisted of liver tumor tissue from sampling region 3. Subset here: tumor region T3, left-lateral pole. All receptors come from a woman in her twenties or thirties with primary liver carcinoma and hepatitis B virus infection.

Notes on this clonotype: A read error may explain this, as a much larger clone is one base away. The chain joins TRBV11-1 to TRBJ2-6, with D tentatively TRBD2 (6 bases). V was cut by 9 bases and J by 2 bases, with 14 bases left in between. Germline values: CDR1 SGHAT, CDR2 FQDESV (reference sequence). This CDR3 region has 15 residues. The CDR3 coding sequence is TGTGCCAGAAGCCCCTCGGGGGCTGGGGCCAACGTCCTGACTTTC. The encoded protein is CARSPSGAGANVLTF. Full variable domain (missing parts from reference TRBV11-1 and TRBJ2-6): EAEVAQSPRYKITEKSQAVAFWCDPISGHATLYWYRQILGQGPELLVQFQDESVVDDSQLPKDRFSAERLKGVDSTLKIQPAELGDSAMYLCARSPSGAGANVLTFGAGSRLTVL.

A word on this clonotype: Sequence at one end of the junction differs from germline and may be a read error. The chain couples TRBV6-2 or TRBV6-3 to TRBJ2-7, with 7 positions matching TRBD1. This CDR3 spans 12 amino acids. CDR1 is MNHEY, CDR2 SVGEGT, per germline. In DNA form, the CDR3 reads TGTGTCAGCAGTGACAGGGTCTACGAGCAGTACTTC. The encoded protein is CVSSDRVYEQYF.

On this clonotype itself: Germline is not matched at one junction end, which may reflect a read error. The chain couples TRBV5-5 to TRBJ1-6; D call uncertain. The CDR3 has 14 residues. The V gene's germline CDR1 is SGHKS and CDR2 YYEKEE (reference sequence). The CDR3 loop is CASRLDVGNSSLHF. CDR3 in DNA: TGTGCCAGCAGATTGGACGTCGGTAATTCATCCCTCCACTTT.

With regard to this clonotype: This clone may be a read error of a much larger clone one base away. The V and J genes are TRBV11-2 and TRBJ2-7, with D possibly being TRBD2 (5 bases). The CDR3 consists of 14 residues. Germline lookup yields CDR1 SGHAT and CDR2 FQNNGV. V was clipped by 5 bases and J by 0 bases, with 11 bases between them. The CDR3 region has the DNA TGTGCCAGCAGCCCTCCCGGGGACTCCTACGAGCAGTACTTC. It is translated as CASSPPGDSYEQYF.

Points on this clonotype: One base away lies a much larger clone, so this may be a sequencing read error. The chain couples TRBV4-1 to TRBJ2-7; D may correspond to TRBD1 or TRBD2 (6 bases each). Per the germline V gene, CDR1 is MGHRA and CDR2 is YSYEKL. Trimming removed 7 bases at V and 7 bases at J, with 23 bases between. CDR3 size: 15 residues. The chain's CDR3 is CASNHPGEGGKEQYF. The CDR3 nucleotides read TGCGCCAGCAACCACCCTGGAGAAGGGGGGAAAGAGCAGTACTTC.

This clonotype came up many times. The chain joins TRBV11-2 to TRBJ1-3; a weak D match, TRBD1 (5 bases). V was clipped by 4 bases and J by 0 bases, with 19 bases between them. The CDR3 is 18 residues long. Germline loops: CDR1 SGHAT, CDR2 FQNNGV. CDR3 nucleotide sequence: TGTGCCAGCAGCTCGCGCCTCCCGACAGATAGCTCTGGAAACACCATATATTTT. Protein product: CASSSRLPTDSSGNTIYF.

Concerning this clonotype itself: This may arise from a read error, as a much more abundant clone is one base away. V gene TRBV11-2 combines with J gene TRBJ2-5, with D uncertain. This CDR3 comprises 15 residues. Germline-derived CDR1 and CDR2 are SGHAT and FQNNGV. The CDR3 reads CVSSLRPVEQETQYF. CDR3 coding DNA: TGTGTCAGCAGCTTAAGGCCAGTGGAACAAGAGACCCAGTACTTC.

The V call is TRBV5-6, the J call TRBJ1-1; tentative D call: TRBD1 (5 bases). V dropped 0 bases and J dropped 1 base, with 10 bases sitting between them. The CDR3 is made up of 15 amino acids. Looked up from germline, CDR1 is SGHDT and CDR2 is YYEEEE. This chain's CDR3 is CASSLVGEANTEAFF. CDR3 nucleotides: TGTGCCAGCAGCTTGGTGGGGGAGGCGAACACTGAAGCTTTCTTT.

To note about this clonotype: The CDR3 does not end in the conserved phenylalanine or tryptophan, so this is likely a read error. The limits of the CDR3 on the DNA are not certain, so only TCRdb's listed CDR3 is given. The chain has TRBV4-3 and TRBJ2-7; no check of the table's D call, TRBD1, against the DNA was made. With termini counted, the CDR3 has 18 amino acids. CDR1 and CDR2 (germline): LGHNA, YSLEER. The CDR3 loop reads CASSQAVTGGLISYERYL.

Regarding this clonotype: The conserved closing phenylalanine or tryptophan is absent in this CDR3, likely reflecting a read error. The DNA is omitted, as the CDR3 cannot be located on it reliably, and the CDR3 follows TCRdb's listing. CDR3 region: CASSLAGQAITDTQHL. The chain couples TRBV11-2 to TRBJ2-3; TRBD1, the table's D call, was not compared with the DNA. The germline gives CDR1 SGHAT, CDR2 FQNNGV. 16 amino acids form the CDR3, both terminal residues included.

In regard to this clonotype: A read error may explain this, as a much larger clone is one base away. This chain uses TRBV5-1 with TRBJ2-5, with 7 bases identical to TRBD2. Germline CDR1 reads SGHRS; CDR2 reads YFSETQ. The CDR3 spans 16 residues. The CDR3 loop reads CASSWEGRGPQETHYF. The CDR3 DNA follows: TGCGCCAGCAGCTGGGAGGGGAGAGGGCCACAAGAGACCCACTACTTC.

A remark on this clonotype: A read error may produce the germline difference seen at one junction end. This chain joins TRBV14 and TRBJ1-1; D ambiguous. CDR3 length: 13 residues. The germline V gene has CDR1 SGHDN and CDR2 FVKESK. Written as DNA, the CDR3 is TGCGTCAGCAGCCAAGCCACAGTAGGTTGGGCTTTCTTT. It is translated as CVSSQATVGWAFF.

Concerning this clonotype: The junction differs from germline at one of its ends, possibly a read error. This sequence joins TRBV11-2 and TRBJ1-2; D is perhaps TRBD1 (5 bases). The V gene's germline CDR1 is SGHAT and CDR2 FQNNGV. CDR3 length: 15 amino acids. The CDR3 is CASGLDGMAGRCYSF. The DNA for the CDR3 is TGTGCCAGCGGCTTAGATGGGATGGCAGGGAGATGCTACTCCTTC.

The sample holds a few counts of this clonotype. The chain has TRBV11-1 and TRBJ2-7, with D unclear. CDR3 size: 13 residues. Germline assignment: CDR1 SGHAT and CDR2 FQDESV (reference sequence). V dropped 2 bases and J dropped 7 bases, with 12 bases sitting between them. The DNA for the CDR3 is TGTGCCAGCAGCTTATTATACCTCCGGGAGCAGTACTTC. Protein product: CASSLLYLREQYF.

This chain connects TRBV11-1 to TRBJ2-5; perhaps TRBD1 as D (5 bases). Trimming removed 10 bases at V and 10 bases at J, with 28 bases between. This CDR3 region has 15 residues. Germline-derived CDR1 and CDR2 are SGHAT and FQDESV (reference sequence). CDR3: CANIPIGAQKLDQYF. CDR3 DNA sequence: TGTGCCAACATCCCCATAGGGGCCCAGAAGTTAGACCAGTACTTC.

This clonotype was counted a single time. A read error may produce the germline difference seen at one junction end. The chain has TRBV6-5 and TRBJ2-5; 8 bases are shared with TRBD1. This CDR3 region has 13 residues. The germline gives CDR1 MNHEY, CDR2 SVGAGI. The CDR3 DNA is TGTACCAGCAGTACCGTCAGGGGGCTGACCCAATACTTC. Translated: CTSSTVRGLTQYF.

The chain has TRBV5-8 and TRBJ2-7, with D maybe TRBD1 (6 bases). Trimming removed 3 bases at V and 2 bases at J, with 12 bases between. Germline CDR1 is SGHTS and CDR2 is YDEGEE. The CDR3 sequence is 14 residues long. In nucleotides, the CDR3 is TGTGCCAGCAGCTACTATGGACAGCCCTACGAGCAGTACTTC. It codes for CASSYYGQPYEQYF.

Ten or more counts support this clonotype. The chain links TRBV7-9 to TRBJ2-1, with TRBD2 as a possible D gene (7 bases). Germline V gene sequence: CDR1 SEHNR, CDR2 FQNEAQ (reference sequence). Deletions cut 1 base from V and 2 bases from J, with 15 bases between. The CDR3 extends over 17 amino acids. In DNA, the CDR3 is TGTGCCAGCAGCTTAGAGAGGGGGAGGGCCCCCTACAATGAGCAGTTCTTC. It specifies CASSLERGRAPYNEQFF.

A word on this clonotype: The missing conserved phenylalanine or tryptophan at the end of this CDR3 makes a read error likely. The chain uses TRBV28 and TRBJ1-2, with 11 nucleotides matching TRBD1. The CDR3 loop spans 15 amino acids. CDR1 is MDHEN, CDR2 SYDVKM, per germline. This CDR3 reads CASIQGQGAKYDYTL. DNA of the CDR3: TGTGCCAGCATCCAAGGACAGGGGGCTAAGTATGACTACACCTTA.

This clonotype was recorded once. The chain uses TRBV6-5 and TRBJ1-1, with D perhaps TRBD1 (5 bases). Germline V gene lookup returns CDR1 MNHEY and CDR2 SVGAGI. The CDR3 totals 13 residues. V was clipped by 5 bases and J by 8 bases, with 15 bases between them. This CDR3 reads CASSQQESTEAFF. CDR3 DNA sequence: TGTGCCAGCAGTCAACAGGAGTCAACCGAAGCTTTCTTT.

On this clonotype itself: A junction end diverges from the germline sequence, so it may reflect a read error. CDR3 sequence (DNA): TGTGCTAGCGGACTGCCTCCGAGAGAGCACTTCTTC. Protein product: CASGLPPREHFF. The chain carries TRBV6-2 or TRBV6-3 and TRBJ2-1; D might be TRBD2 (6 bases). Looked up from germline, CDR1 is MNHEY and CDR2 is SVGEGT. The CDR3 has 12 amino acids.

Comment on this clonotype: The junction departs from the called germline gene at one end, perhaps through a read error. CDR3 amino acids: CVSSLAGFPRETQYF. CDR3 nucleotides: TGTGTCAGCAGTTTAGCGGGATTTCCCCGGGAGACCCAGTATTTC. The V gene is TRBV12-3 or TRBV12-4, the J gene TRBJ2-5; 8 bases are shared with TRBD2. The CDR3 is 15 residues long.

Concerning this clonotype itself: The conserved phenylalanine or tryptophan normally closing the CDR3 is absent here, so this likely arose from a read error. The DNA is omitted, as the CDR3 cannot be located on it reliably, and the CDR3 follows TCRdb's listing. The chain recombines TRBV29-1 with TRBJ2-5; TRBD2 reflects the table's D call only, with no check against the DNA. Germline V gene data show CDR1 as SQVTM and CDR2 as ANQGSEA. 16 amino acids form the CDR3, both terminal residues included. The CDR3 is CSVEASPLGVQETQYS.

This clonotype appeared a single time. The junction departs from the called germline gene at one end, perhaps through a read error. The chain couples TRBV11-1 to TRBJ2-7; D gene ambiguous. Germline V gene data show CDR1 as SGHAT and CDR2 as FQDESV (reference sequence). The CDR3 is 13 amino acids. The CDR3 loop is CLSSLGYFREQHF. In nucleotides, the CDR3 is TGTCTCAGCAGCTTAGGATACTTCCGCGAGCAGCACTTC.

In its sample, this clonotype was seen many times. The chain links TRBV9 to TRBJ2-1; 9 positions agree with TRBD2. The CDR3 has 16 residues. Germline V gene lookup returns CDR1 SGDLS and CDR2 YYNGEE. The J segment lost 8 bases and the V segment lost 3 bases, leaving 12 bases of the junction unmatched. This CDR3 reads CASSAYPSREGHEQFF. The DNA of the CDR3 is TGTGCCAGCAGCGCATATCCCTCGCGGGAGGGGCATGAGCAGTTCTTC. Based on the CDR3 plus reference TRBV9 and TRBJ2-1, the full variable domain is DSGVTQTPKHLITATGQRVTLRCSPRSGDLSVYWYQQSLDQGLQFLIQYYNGEERAKGNILERFSAQQFPDLHSELNLSSLELGDSALYFCASSAYPSREGHEQFFGPGTRLTVL.